Listed here are 18 T cell receptor beta chains from one sample, sequenced in a study of cytomegalovirus exposure and HLA in healthy donors. The PCR had 60 Vbeta and 13 Jbeta primers. The data were produced by immunoSEQ multiplex PCR, yet TCRdb's version contains in-frame clones alone and is incomplete. The sample shows 25,000 to 30,000 clones, 50% to 75% of them seen only once. Sequenced material: PBMCs. The origin of the receptors is a male donor in good health and CMV-seropositive.

In its sample, this clone was seen once. The chain carries TRBV28 and TRBJ1-5; 7 bases map to TRBD1. Germline V gene sequence: CDR1 MDHEN, CDR2 SYDVKM. The CDR3 sequence is 17 residues long. J lost 0 bases, V lost 6 bases, and 11 bases had no gene match. The CDR3 region is CASRDDRVRTSNQPQHF. The CDR3, as DNA: TGTGCCAGCAGGGACGACAGGGTTAGAACTAGCAATCAGCCCCAGCATTTT.

The chain has TRBV7-8 and TRBJ1-2; 7 bases align to TRBD1. Looked up from germline, CDR1 is SGHVS and CDR2 is FQNEAQ. CDR3 size: 15 residues. With V trimmed by 6 bases and J by 4 bases, 11 bases remained unmatched. CDR3 coding DNA: TGTGCCAGCAGTATATCTGAGGGACAGTTCTATGGCTACACCTTC. Amino acid sequence: CASSISEGQFYGYTF.

This clone was detected a few times. V is TRBV6-4 and J is TRBJ2-3; D ambiguous. Trimming took 2 bases from V and 8 from J, leaving 14 bases between them. The germline gives CDR1 MRHNA, CDR2 SNTAGT. The CDR3 totals 14 residues. The DNA of the CDR3 is TGTGCCAGCAGTGACGGAATAGCATCATCTACGCAGTATTTT. This gives the protein CASSDGIASSTQYF.

The chain employs TRBV6-1 and TRBJ2-7; 12 nucleotides agree with TRBD2. This CDR3 is built from 15 residues. The V segment lost 6 bases and the J segment 0 bases; nucleotides outside the gene matches: 3. Germline V gives CDR1 MNHNS, CDR2 SASEGT. Here the CDR3 DNA reads TGTGCCAGCAGGGCGACTAGCGGGAGCTCCTACGAGCAGTACTTC. Translating gives CASRATSGSSYEQYF.

The chain combines TRBV9 with TRBJ2-3; 9 bases are a match to TRBD1. With V trimmed by 4 bases and J by 7 bases, 7 bases remained unmatched. CDR1 and CDR2 from the germline V gene are SGDLS and YYNGEE. This CDR3 contains 14 residues. The CDR3 is CASSPGQGWNTQYF. The CDR3 nucleotides read TGTGCCAGCAGCCCGGGACAGGGATGGAATACGCAGTATTTT.

J is TRBJ2-7 and V is TRBV6-5; TRBD2 matches at 7 bases. V was clipped by 6 bases and J by 3 bases; unmatched bases: 11. Germline assignment: CDR1 MNHEY and CDR2 SVGAGI. The CDR3 consists of 15 residues. CDR3 amino acids: CASSPGASGLYEQYF. DNA of the CDR3: TGTGCCAGCAGCCCCGGGGCTAGCGGACTCTACGAGCAGTACTTC.

This clone was observed a few times. CDR3 DNA sequence: TGTGCCAGCAGCCTGGGAGGGGCCACTGAAGCTTTCTTT. Protein product: CASSLGGATEAFF. The chain couples TRBV6-6 to TRBJ1-1, with a weak D call TRBD1 (5 bases). Trimming left V 6 bases short and J 4 bases short, with 12 bases between. In germline, CDR1 is MNHNY, CDR2 SVGAGI (reference sequence). The CDR3 spans 13 residues.

The chain employs TRBV5-1 and TRBJ1-2, with TRBD1 matching over 7 bases. The CDR3 is made up of 14 amino acids. Trimming at V came to 2 bases and at J to 3 bases, leaving 4 bases not matched to a gene. In germline, CDR1 is SGHRS, CDR2 YFSETQ. The CDR3 DNA follows: TGCGCCAGCAGCTTAGAGACAGGGTACTATGGCTACACCTTC. This sequence encodes CASSLETGYYGYTF.

The chain employs TRBV5-1 and TRBJ1-1; unclear D gene. V was shortened by 0 bases and J by 0 bases, with 6 bases between the two germline ends. CDR1 is SGHRS and CDR2 is YFSETQ in the germline V gene. CDR3 length: 14 amino acids. The CDR3 sequence: CASSLGHLNTEAFF. For the CDR3, the DNA is TGCGCCAGCAGCTTGGGACACCTGAACACTGAAGCTTTCTTT.

The table lists this clone with a few counts. The chain joins TRBV7-6 to TRBJ1-6; D is ambiguous. Trimming shortened V by 1 base and J by 8 bases, and 12 bases separated the two germline ends. The CDR3 spans 15 residues. CDR1 is SGHVS and CDR2 is FNYEAQ in the germline V gene. CDR3 sequence (DNA): TGTGCCAGCAGCTTAGTAGGAGGAGGCGATTCACCCCTCCACTTT. Its protein product is CASSLVGGGDSPLHF.

The V gene is TRBV2, the J gene TRBJ1-2; the D gene is possibly TRBD1 (5 bases). Trimming shortened V by 7 bases and J by 3 bases, and 21 bases separated the two germline ends. The CDR3 runs to 16 residues. Germline V CDR1 and CDR2: SNHLY, FYNNEI. CDR3 loop: CASMGQSAPMDYGYTF. The CDR3 DNA is TGTGCCAGCATGGGGCAGTCGGCCCCAATGGACTATGGCTACACCTTC.

This clone was observed a handful of times. The gene calls are TRBV6-5 and TRBJ2-1, with D possibly being TRBD2 (5 bases). V was shortened by 5 bases and J by 4 bases, with 12 bases between the two germline ends. Germline V gene lookup returns CDR1 MNHEY and CDR2 SVGAGI. This CDR3 is 14 amino acids long. CDR3 loop: CASSVGLEYNEQFF. CDR3 nucleotide sequence: TGTGCCAGCAGTGTAGGACTGGAGTACAATGAGCAGTTCTTC.

This chain uses TRBV28 with TRBJ2-7; 8 bases map to TRBD1. CDR1 is MDHEN and CDR2 is SYDVKM in the germline V gene. This CDR3 region has 15 residues. V shed 3 bases, J shed 1 base, and the junction held 5 bases outside the gene matches. The CDR3 DNA follows: TGTGCCAGCAGTTTCAGCAGGGACAGGTCCTACGAGCAGTACTTC. Protein product: CASSFSRDRSYEQYF.

This clone was seen only a few times. The J gene is TRBJ2-7, the V gene TRBV5-4, with TRBD2 identical over 11 bases. J gave up 2 bases and V 3 bases, and 4 bases lay outside the gene matches. The CDR3 has 15 amino acids. Germline V gene sequence: CDR1 SGHNT, CDR2 YYREEE (reference sequence). CDR3 DNA: TGTGCCAGCAGCTATGGACTAGCGGGTACCTACGAGCAGTACTTC. Amino acids: CASSYGLAGTYEQYF. Full variable domain (missing parts from reference TRBV5-4 and TRBJ2-7): ETGVTQSPTHLIKTRGQQVTLRCSSQSGHNTVSWYQQALGQGPQFIFQYYREEENGRGNFPPRFSGLQFPNYSSELNVNALELDDSALYLCASSYGLAGTYEQYFGPGTRLTVT.

A few counts support this clone. This rearrangement joins TRBV10-2 to TRBJ1-1; D ambiguous. The V gene's germline CDR1 is WSHSY and CDR2 SAAADI. The CDR3 loop spans 12 amino acids. V lost 7 bases and J 0 bases, leaving 6 bases between the germline ends. The CDR3, as DNA: TGCGCCAGCACGAGAATGAACACTGAAGCTTTCTTT. Translating it yields CASTRMNTEAFF.

V and J are TRBV2 and TRBJ2-3, with 7 bases that match TRBD1. CDR1 and CDR2 (germline): SNHLY, FYNNEI. Trimming took 4 bases from V and 2 from J; bases not matched to a gene: 6. The CDR3 loop spans 15 amino acids. CDR3 DNA sequence: TGTGCCAGCAGTGCCCGGGACAGAAACACAGATACGCAGTATTTT. Its translation is CASSARDRNTDTQYF.

The chain uses TRBV25-1 and TRBJ2-1, with a weak D call TRBD2 (5 bases). Germline assignment: CDR1 MGHDK and CDR2 SYGVNS. This CDR3 spans 12 amino acids. Trimming shortened V by 6 bases and J by 6 bases, and 9 bases separated the two germline ends. The CDR3 DNA reads TGTGCCAGCAGCGGACTGGTCAATGAGCAGTTCTTC. Protein product: CASSGLVNEQFF.

This clone appeared a few times. The chain is built from TRBV6-5 and TRBJ1-5; the D gene is possibly TRBD1 (5 bases). This CDR3 is 13 amino acids long. CDR1 is MNHEY, CDR2 SVGAGI, per germline. Trimming shortened V by 6 bases and J by 7 bases, and 13 bases separated the two germline ends. CDR3 in amino acids: CASRGGGGQPQHF. The CDR3, as DNA: TGTGCCAGCAGGGGGGGAGGCGGGCAGCCCCAGCATTTT.